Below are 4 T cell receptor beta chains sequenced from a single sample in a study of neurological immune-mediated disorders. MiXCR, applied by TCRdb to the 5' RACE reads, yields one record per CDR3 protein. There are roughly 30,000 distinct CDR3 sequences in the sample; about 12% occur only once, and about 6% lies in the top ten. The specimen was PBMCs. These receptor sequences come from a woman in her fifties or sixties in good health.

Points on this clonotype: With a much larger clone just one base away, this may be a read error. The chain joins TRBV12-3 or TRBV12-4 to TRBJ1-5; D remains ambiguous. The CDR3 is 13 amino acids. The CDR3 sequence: CASSLTDNQTQHF. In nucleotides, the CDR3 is TGTGCCAGCAGTTTAACAGATAATCAGACCCAGCATTTT.

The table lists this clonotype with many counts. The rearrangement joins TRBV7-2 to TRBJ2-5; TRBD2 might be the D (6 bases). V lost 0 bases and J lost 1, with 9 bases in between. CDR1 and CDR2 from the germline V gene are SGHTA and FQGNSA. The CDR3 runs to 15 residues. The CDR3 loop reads CASSLARGIQETQYF. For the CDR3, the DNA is TGTGCCAGCAGCTTAGCGCGGGGAATCCAAGAGACCCAGTACTTC.

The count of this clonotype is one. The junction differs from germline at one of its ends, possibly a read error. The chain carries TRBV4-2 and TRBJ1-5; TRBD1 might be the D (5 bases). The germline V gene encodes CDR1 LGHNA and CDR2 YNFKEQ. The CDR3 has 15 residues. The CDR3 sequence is CVSSQTGTDTQPRHF. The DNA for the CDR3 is TGTGTCAGCAGCCAAACCGGGACGGATACTCAGCCCCGACATTTT.

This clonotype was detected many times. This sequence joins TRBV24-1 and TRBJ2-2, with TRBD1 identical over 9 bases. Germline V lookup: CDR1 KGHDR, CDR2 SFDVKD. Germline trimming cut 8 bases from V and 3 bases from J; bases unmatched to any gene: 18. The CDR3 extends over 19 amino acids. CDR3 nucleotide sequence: TGTGCCACCAAGGCACAGGGGGCAAGCGGTGGGTTGGACACCGGGGAGCTGTTTTTT. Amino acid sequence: CATKAQGASGGLDTGELFF.